The T cell receptor (beta chain) under discussion was sequenced for a study of cytomegalovirus exposure and HLA in healthy donors. Turning to the study itself: Researchers previously reported finding fewer than 140 million unique TCR beta sequences from 170 million or so T cells. In terms of ancestry, the Caucasian-associated cluster contained roughly 81% of the approximately 420 genotyped donors.

The PCR made use of 60 Vbeta and 13 Jbeta primers. The method was immunoSEQ multiplex PCR; TCRdb's version includes in-frame clones alone and lacks a portion of them. The table has 90,000 to 95,000 clones, roughly 79% seen once. The V end lost 4 bases, the J end lost 5 bases, and 11 bases lay between the germline ends. The CDR3 has 14 amino acids. Germline CDR1 is LNHDA and CDR2 is SQIVND (reference sequence). The clonotype was recovered from a young man in good health and CMV-seronegative. The chain joins TRBV19 to TRBJ1-4, with no clear D. The sample was PBMCs. CDR3 bases: TGTGCCAGTAGTAACGGGCGCGGGAATGAAAAACTGTTTTTT. It yields the protein CASSNGRGNEKLFF. The whole variable domain, filled in from reference TRBV19 and TRBJ1-4, reads DGGITQSPKYLFRKEGQNVTLSCEQNLNHDAMYWYRQDPGQGLRLIYYSQIVNDFQKGDIAEGYSVSREKKESFPLTVTSAQKNPTAFYLCASSNGRGNEKLFFGSGTQLSVL.